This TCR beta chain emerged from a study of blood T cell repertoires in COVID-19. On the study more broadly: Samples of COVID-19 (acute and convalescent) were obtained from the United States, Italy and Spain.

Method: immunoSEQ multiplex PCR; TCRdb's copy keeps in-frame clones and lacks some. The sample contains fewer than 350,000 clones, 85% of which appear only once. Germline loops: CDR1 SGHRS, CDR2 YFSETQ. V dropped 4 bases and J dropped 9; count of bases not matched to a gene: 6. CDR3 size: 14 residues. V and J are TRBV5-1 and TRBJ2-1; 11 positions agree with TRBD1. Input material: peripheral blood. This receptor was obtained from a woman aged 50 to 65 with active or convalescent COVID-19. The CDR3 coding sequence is TGCGCCAGCAGCCAAGGACAGGGGGCAGGTGAGCAGTTCTTC. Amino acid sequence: CASSQGQGAGEQFF.